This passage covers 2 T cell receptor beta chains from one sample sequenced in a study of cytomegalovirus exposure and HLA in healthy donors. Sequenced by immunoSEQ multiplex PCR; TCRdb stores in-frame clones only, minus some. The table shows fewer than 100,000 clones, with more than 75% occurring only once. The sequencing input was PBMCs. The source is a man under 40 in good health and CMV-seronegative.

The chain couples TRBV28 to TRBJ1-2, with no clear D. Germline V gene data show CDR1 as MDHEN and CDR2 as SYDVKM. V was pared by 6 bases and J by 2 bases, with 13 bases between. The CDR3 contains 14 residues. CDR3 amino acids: CASRPLNSNYGYTF. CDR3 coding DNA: TGTGCCAGCAGACCTCTCAACAGCAACTATGGCTACACCTTC.

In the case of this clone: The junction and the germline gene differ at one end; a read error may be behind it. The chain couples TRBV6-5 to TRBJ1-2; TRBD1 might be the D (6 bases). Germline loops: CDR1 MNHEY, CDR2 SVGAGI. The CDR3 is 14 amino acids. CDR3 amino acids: CASSYLPGEGKIFF. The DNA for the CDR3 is TGTGCCAGCAGTTACTTGCCAGGGGAGGGGAAAATCTTCTTC.